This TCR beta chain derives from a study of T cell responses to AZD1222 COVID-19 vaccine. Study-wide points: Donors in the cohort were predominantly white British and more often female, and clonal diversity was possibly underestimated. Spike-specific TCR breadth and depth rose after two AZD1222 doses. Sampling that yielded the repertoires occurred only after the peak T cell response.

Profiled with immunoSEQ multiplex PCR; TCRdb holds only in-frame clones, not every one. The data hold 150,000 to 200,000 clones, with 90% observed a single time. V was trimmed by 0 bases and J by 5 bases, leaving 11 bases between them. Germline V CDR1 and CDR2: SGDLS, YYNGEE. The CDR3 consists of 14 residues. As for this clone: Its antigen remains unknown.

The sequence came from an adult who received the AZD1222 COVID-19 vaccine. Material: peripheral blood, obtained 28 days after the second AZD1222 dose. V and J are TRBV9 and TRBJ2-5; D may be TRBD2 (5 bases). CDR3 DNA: TGTGCCAGCAGCGTAGGAGTGACGGGGGAGACCCAGTACTTC. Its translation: CASSVGVTGETQYF.